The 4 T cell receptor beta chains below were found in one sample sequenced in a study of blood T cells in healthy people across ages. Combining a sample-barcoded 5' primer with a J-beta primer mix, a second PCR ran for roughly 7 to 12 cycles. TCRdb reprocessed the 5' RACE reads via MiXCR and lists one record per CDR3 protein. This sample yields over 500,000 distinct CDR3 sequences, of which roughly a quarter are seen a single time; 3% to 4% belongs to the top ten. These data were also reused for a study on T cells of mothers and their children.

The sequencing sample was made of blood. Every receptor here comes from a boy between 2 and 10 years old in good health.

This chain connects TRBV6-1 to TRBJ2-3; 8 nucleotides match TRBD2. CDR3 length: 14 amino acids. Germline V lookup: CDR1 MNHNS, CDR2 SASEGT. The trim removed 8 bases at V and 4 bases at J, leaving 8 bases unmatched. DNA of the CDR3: TGTGCCAGCCAACGGGAGGGCCCCGCAGATACGCAGTATTTT. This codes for CASQREGPADTQYF.

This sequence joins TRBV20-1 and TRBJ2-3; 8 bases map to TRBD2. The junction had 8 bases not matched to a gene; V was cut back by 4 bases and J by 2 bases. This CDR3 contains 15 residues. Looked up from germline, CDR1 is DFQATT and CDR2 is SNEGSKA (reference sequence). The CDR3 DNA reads TGCAGTGCTATTAAACTAGCGGCCAACACAGATACGCAGTATTTT. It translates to CSAIKLAANTDTQYF.

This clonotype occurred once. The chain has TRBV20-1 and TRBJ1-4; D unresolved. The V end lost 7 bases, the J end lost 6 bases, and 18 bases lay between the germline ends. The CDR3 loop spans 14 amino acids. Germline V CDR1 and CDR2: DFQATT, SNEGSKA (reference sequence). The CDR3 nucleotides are TGCAGTGGTTCAGATGTAAGGGCAGATGAAAAACTGTTTTTT. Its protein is CSGSDVRADEKLFF.

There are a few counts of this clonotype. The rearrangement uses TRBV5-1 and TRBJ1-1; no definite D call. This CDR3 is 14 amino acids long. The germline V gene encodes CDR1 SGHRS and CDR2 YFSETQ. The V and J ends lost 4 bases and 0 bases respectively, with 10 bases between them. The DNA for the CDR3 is TGCGCCAGCAGCGTTGGCAACTTGAACACTGAAGCTTTCTTT. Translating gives CASSVGNLNTEAFF.